Reported below is one T cell receptor (beta chain). Its antigen is not yet known. Qualities for individual bases were not recorded, and no much larger clone is one base off. These data belong to a study of T-cell memory formation after mild COVID-19 (dated by TCRdb to the early 2020s). Regarding the complete study: Most TCR sequence clusters were specific to one of the two donors. Longitudinal TCRalpha and TCRbeta repertoire sequencing tracked T-cell clones expanding and contracting after mild COVID-19 in a couple of donors. The cohort comprised two young, previously healthy adult volunteers, one female and one male. The full study reports these points: The second-wave clones that peaked on day 37 were not confirmed to be SARS-CoV-2 specific. Contracting CD4+ clones appeared mostly in the CM and EM memory subsets, whereas CD8+ clones were enriched in EMRA. Some responding clones were detected in pre-infection memory, which suggested that pre-existing cross-reactive memory T cells had joined the SARS-CoV-2 response. The study included only a couple of mild cases, and larger cohorts that include severe cases with pre-infection samples were judged to be necessary. Clones contracting from day 15 to 85 had balanced CD4/CD8 phenotypes, while a second wave expanding from day 15 to 37 was biased towards CD4+.

Sequencing was carried out with an Illumina NovaSeq 6000. cDNA libraries for TCRalpha and TCRbeta were prepared by 5'RACE using constant-segment primers, with sample barcodes and unique molecular identifiers added. Trizol reagent was used to extract RNA from every sample. Library amplification was performed in two PCR steps, and a second sample barcode and Illumina TruSeq adapters were introduced in the second step. The libraries were sequenced on an Illumina NovaSeq using 2 x 150 bp paired-end reads. The original pipeline was this. Reads were demultiplexed and collapsed into UMI-guided consensus sequences with migec v1.2.7. Using mixcr v2.1.11, the UMI consensuses were aligned to TRA and TRB V and J templates and assembled into clonotypes. A clonotype was counted as expanded or contracted only when both edgeR and NoisET called the clonotype significant, with the noise models trained on biological replicates. For edgeR calls, the cutoffs were a false discovery rate-adjusted p below 0.01 and a log2 fold-change threshold of 1. PCA with hierarchical clustering of max-normalized trajectories of the 1000 most abundant clonotypes was used as exploratory dynamics analysis. Each responding clone was given a CD4 or CD8 phenotype based on the CD4+ and CD8+ repertoires, which had been sequenced separately. TCRdb redid the processing of the public reads, applying fastp at Q25 and MiXCR, and retained in-frame beta chains. Rows merge per CDR3 protein into single entries with the most common DNA and genes. The V and J calls come from TCRdb's annotation, not from the publication. Across this sample there are 300,000 to 400,000 distinct CDR3 sequences, with more than 15% seen only once. About 20% of the sample is held by the ten biggest clonotypes.

Ficoll-Paque density gradient centrifugation was used to isolate PBMCs. Including cysteine and phenylalanine, the CDR3 has 17 amino acids. Solely the CDR3 DNA is kept, with 51 bases framed from the first base. The germline V gene (reference sequence) gives CDR1 as SGHKS and CDR2 as YYEKEE. Germline trimming amounts to 0 bases on V and 4 bases on J, with 6 as the count of junction bases outside the gene matches. Material for sequencing was PBMCs or a T cell subset sorted from them (not recorded which). The clonotype was recovered from a man aged 18 to 30 who had mild COVID-19 (a few samples of this study predate the infection). The sample titles of this study are shuffled in the database, so cell type and time point are left out; the donor was told from shared clones. The chain was built from TRBV5-5 and TRBJ2-6; TRBD2 matches 8 bases in the middle. The CDR3 here reads CASSLVVRGAGANVLTF. In nucleotide form, the sequence is TGTGCCAGCAGCTTGGTCGTGCGGGGGGCCGGGGCCAACGTCCTGACTTTC.